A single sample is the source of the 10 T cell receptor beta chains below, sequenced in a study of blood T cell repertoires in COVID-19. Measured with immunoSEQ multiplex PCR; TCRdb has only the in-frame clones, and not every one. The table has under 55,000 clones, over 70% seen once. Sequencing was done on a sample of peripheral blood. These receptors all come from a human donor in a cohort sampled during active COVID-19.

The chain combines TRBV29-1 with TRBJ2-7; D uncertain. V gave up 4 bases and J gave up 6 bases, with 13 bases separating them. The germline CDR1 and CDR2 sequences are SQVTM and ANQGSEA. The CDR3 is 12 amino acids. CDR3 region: CSVGEAEVEQYF. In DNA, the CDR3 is TGCAGCGTTGGAGAAGCCGAGGTCGAGCAGTACTTC.

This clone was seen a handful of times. CDR3 bases: TGTGCCAGCTCACCACCGGCTAGTTACAATGAGCAGTTCTTC. This gives the protein CASSPPASYNEQFF. V gene TRBV18 combines with J gene TRBJ2-1; D is unresolved. V lost 0 bases and J lost 4, with 7 bases in between. The CDR3 is made up of 14 amino acids. Germline values: CDR1 KGHSH, CDR2 LQKENI. Together with reference TRBV18 and TRBJ2-1, the CDR3 gives the full variable domain: NAGVMQNPRHLVRRRGQEARLRCSPMKGHSHVYWYRQLPEEGLKFMVYLQKENIIDESGMPKERFSAEFPKEGPSILRIQQVVRGDSAAYFCASSPPASYNEQFFGPGTRLTVL.

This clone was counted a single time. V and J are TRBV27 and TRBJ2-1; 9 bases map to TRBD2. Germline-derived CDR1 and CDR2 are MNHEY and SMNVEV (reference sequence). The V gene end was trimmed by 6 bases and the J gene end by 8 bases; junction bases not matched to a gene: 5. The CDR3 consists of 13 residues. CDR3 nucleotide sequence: TGTGCCAGCAGACTTAGCGGGAGTTATGAGCAGTTCTTC. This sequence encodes CASRLSGSYEQFF.

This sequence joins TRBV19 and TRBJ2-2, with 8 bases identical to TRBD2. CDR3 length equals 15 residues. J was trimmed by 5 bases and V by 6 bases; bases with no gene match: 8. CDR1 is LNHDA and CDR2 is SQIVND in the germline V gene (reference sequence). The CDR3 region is CASRGSGRETGELFF. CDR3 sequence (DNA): TGTGCCAGTAGGGGAAGCGGGAGAGAGACCGGGGAGCTGTTTTTT. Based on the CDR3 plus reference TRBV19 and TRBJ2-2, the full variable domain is DGGITQSPKYLFRKEGQNVTLSCEQNLNHDAMYWYRQDPGQGLRLIYYSQIVNDFQKGDIAEGYSVSREKKESFPLTVTSAQKNPTAFYLCASRGSGRETGELFFGEGSRLTVL.

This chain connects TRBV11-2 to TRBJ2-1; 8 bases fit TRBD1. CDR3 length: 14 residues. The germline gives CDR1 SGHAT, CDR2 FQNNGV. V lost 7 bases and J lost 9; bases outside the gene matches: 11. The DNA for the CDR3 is TGTGCCAGCACCCACGGGACAGGTCAGGGTGAGCAGTTCTTC. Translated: CASTHGTGQGEQFF.

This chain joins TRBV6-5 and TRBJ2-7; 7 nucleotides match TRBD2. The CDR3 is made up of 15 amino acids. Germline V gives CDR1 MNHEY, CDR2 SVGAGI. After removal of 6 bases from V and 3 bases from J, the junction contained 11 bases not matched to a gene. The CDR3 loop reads CASRMGRVGVYEQYF. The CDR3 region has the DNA TGTGCCAGCAGGATGGGGAGGGTAGGAGTCTACGAGCAGTACTTC.

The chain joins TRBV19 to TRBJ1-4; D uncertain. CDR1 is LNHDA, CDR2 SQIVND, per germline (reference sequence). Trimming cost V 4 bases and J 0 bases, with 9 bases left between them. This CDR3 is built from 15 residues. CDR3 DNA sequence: TGTGCCAGTAGTACCCTCGGTACAACTAATGAAAAACTGTTTTTT. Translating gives CASSTLGTTNEKLFF.

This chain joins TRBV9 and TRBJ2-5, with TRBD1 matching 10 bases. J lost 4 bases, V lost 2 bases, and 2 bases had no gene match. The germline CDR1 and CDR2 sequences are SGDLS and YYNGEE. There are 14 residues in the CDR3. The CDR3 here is CASSVDRGGETQYF. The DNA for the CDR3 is TGTGCCAGCAGCGTGGACAGGGGGGGAGAGACCCAGTACTTC. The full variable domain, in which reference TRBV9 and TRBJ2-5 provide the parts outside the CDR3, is DSGVTQTPKHLITATGQRVTLRCSPRSGDLSVYWYQQSLDQGLQFLIQYYNGEERAKGNILERFSAQQFPDLHSELNLSSLELGDSALYFCASSVDRGGETQYFGPGTRLLVL.

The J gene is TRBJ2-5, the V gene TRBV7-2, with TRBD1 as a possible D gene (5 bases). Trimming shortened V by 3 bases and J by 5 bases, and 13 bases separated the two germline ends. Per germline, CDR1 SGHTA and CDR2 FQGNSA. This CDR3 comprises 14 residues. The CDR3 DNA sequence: TGTGCCAGCAGCTTTCAGGGTTCGCTTGAGACCCAGTACTTC. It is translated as CASSFQGSLETQYF.

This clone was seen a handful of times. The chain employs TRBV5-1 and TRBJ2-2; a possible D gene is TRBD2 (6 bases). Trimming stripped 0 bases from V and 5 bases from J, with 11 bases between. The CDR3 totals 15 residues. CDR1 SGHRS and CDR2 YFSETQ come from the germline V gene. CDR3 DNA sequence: TGCGCCAGCAGCTTGGGCGCTAGCGTAACCGGGGAGCTGTTTTTT. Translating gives CASSLGASVTGELFF.